This TCR beta chain stems from a study of T cell repertoires in cytomegalovirus infection. About the study: Shared public TCR beta signatures pointed to both CMV infection and a matching HLA type.

Using its own MiXCR run on the reads, TCRdb lists one record per CDR3 protein. The repertoire holds a few hundred thousand distinct CDR3 sequences, with 15% to 20% as singletons. This clonotype has just a few counts. V shed 6 bases and J 2 bases; nucleotides not matched to a gene: 3. The CDR3 covers 16 residues. Germline CDR1 SNHLY, CDR2 FYNNEI. The sequence was obtained from a human donor in good health (CMV status not recorded). Some clones in this sample may be carry-over from other donors' samples. Sequencing input: PBMCs. The rearrangement links TRBV2 to TRBJ2-5, with 16 bases identical to TRBD2. CDR3 sequence (DNA): TGTGCCAGCAGGCCGGGACTAGCGGGGGGGCAAGAGACCCAGTACTTC. Translated, it gives CASRPGLAGGQETQYF.